The entry below describes one T cell receptor (beta chain). V lost 1 base, J lost 3 bases, and 1 base stayed unmatched. The germline V gene has CDR1 SGHRS and CDR2 YFSETQ. The CDR3 spans 15 residues. These data originate in a study of blood T cell repertoires in COVID-19. Study as a whole: Sites across the United States, Italy and Spain contributed samples from acute and convalescent COVID-19. Sample material is recorded as cDNA or gDNA derived from T cells, B-cell-depleted T cells, or PBMCs.

Authors' processing steps: The authors estimated nucleated cell counts from reference gene primer amplification. Profiled with immunoSEQ multiplex PCR; TCRdb holds only in-frame clones, not every one. That table gives V, J and clone size, and the DNA gave D and trimming. The sample lists a few hundred thousand clones, around 86% occurring once. This TCR came from a young man who had recovered from COVID-19. Sequenced sample: peripheral blood. V is TRBV5-1 and J is TRBJ2-2; 9 bases line up with TRBD1. The CDR3 loop reads CASSLWTGDTGELFF. The DNA for the CDR3 is TGCGCCAGCAGCTTGTGGACAGGGGACACCGGGGAGCTGTTTTTT.